The sequence of this T cell receptor (beta chain) was determined in a study of OX40 agonist ivuxolimab in advanced cancers. About the study: Earlier anti-PD-1, anti-PD-L1 or anti-CTLA-4 therapy was permitted; around 40% had received some. General observations from the study: In the 0.1-3.0 mg/kg groups, partial responders showed among the lowest expansion.

TCRdb keeps only in-frame clones here, not all; method: immunoSEQ multiplex PCR. The sample records roughly 30,000 clones, about nine tenths being singletons. Points on this clone: Its antigen is not known.

From germline, CDR1 is MNHEY and CDR2 SVGAGI. The CDR3 is made up of 14 amino acids. Trimming removed 6 bases from V and 2 bases from J; junction bases left unmatched: 5. Sequences were derived from CD4+ or CD8+ T cells sorted from blood, sampled in a trial of the OX40 agonist ivuxolimab. The clonotype comes from an adult with an advanced solid tumor such as melanoma, head and neck, liver or kidney cancer. The chain joins TRBV6-5 to TRBJ2-3, with 7 bases aligning to TRBD2. CDR3 nucleotide sequence: TGTGCCAGCAGCAAGCGGGGACTCACAGATACGCAGTATTTT. This sequence encodes CASSKRGLTDTQYF.